Each of the 7 T cell receptor beta chains below was sequenced from the same sample in a study of cytomegalovirus exposure and HLA in healthy donors. Clones were sequenced by immunoSEQ multiplex PCR, and TCRdb holds only the in-frame ones, with some missing. The data hold about 79,000 clones, with 80% to 95% observed a single time. Sequencing was performed on PBMCs. These receptors were taken from a woman aged 25 to 39 in good health and CMV-seronegative.

This chain connects TRBV18 to TRBJ1-2; D gene uncertain. Looked up from germline, CDR1 is KGHSH and CDR2 is LQKENI. Trimming took 3 bases from V and 6 from J, leaving 11 bases between them. The CDR3 is 13 residues long. CDR3 protein: CASSPRPTDGYTF. In DNA form, the CDR3 reads TGTGCCAGCTCACCCAGGCCCACAGATGGCTACACCTTC.

The chain links TRBV7-3 to TRBJ1-1; no firm D call. The germline CDR1 and CDR2 sequences are SGHTA and FQGTGA. V shed 2 bases and J shed 5 bases, with 15 bases lying between them. This CDR3 spans 15 amino acids. The CDR3 sequence: CASSLAGGWQTEAFF. The CDR3 region has the DNA TGTGCCAGCAGCTTAGCTGGCGGCTGGCAGACTGAAGCTTTCTTT.

This chain uses TRBV15 with TRBJ1-4, with D unclear. V was cut by 5 bases and J by 2 bases, with 24 bases left in between. The CDR3 spans 19 residues. Germline V gene lookup returns CDR1 LNHNV and CDR2 YYDKDF (reference sequence). DNA for the CDR3: TGTGCCACCAGCCCCGAGACGGTGACCCTGAGCGGCACTAATGAAAAACTGTTTTTT. This encodes CATSPETVTLSGTNEKLFF.

The gene calls are TRBV30 and TRBJ2-6, with D hard to call. The CDR3 has 16 amino acids. Trimming pared 0 bases from V and 0 bases from J, leaving 9 bases between. CDR1 is GTSNPN and CDR2 is SVGIG in the germline V gene (reference sequence). CDR3 in amino acids: CAWSVSWPSGANVLTF. CDR3 in DNA: TGTGCCTGGAGTGTATCGTGGCCCTCTGGGGCCAACGTCCTGACTTTC.

This sequence joins TRBV5-1 and TRBJ1-1; a possible D gene is TRBD1 (6 bases). The germline gives CDR1 SGHRS, CDR2 YFSETQ. There are 16 residues in the CDR3. V dropped 0 bases and J dropped 0 bases, with 12 bases sitting between them. CDR3: CASSLVAGAMNTEAFF. As DNA, the CDR3 is TGCGCCAGCAGCTTGGTAGCAGGGGCCATGAACACTGAAGCTTTCTTT.

The chain carries TRBV29-1 and TRBJ1-2, with D unclear. The CDR3 consists of 11 residues. Germline V lookup: CDR1 SQVTM, CDR2 ANQGSEA. Trimming cost V 3 bases and J 2 bases, with 4 bases left between them. The DNA for the CDR3 is TGCAGCGTTGACAGAAACTATGGCTACACCTTC. Translated: CSVDRNYGYTF.

The rearrangement links TRBV29-1 to TRBJ1-4; 10 nucleotides match TRBD1. V gave up 6 bases and J gave up 8 bases; unmatched junction bases: 6. From germline, CDR1 is SQVTM and CDR2 ANQGSEA. The CDR3 totals 13 residues. The CDR3, as DNA: TGCAGCGTGCGACAGGGGGCTGGGGAAAAACTGTTTTTT. The encoded protein is CSVRQGAGEKLFF. Variable domain in full (rest from reference TRBV29-1 and TRBJ1-4): SAVISQKPSRDICQRGTSLTIQCQVDSQVTMMFWYRQQPGQSLTLIATANQGSEATYESGFVIDKFPISRPNLTFSTLTVSNMSPEDSSIYLCSVRQGAGEKLFFGSGTQLSVL.